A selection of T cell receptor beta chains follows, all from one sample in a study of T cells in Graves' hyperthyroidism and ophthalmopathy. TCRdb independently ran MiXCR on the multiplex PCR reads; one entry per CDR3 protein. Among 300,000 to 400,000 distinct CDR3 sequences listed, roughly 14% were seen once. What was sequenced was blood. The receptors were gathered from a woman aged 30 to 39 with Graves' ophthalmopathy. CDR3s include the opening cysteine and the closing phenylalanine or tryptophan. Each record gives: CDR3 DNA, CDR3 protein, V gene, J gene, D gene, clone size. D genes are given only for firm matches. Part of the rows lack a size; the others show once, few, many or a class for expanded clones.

CDR3nt: TGTGCCAGCAGTTTAACTGGGTCTAGCACAGATACGCAGTATTTT
CDR3aa: CASSLTGSSTDTQYF
v_gene: TRBV12-3/TRBV12-4
j_gene: TRBJ2-3
d_gene: NA
abundance: many

CDR3nt: TGTGCCATCAGTGTTAGGGAGCTACAGGGAGATAGCAATCAGCCCCAGCATTTT
CDR3aa: CAISVRELQGDSNQPQHF
v_gene: TRBV10-3
j_gene: TRBJ1-5
d_gene: NA
abundance: many

CDR3nt: TGTGCCAGCTCACCACAGGAGAATGAAAAACTGTTTTTT
CDR3aa: CASSPQENEKLFF
v_gene: TRBV18
j_gene: TRBJ1-4
d_gene: NA
abundance: many

CDR3nt: TGTGCCAGCCATCTCAGGGTCAATCAGCCCCAGCATTTT
CDR3aa: CASHLRVNQPQHF
v_gene: TRBV19
j_gene: TRBJ1-5
d_gene: NA
abundance: NA

CDR3nt: TGTGCCAGCAGCTACCTCCCGGGACAGACGAACACCGGGGAGCTGTTTTTT
CDR3aa: CASSYLPGQTNTGELFF
v_gene: TRBV7-2
j_gene: TRBJ2-2
d_gene: TRBD1
abundance: many

CDR3nt: TGCGCCAGCAGCCAAGGCCCGAGGCAGACCCAGTACTTC
CDR3aa: CASSQGPRQTQYF
v_gene: TRBV4-1
j_gene: TRBJ2-5
d_gene: NA
abundance: NA

CDR3nt: TGTGCCAGCAGCCGACAGGGGACCACAGTGGAGTTCTTC
CDR3aa: CASSRQGTTVEFF
v_gene: TRBV6-2/TRBV6-3
j_gene: TRBJ2-1
d_gene: TRBD1
abundance: NA

CDR3nt: TGTGCCAGCAGTTTACTATCAGGTTGGAGTCAGCCCCAGCATTTT
CDR3aa: CASSLLSGWSQPQHF
v_gene: TRBV28
j_gene: TRBJ1-5
d_gene: NA
abundance: few

CDR3nt: TGTGCCAGCAGTTCTGCATCTGTCGCTTTCTTT
CDR3aa: CASSSASVAFF
v_gene: TRBV7-9
j_gene: TRBJ1-1
d_gene: NA
abundance: NA

CDR3nt: TGTGCCAGCAGTCCAAAATGGCAGGGAAGCCGCACCGCGTCTGTCTATGGCTACACCTTC
CDR3aa: CASSPKWQGSRTASVYGYTF
v_gene: TRBV11-2
j_gene: TRBJ1-2
d_gene: NA
abundance: many

CDR3nt: TGTGCCAGCAGCGTAGATGGCAGTTTCAATGAGCAGTTCTTC
CDR3aa: CASSVDGSFNEQFF
v_gene: TRBV9
j_gene: TRBJ2-1
d_gene: NA
abundance: NA

CDR3nt: TGCAGTGCAACCGGGACAGGGGGGGTGAACACTGAAGCTTTCTTT
CDR3aa: CSATGTGGVNTEAFF
v_gene: TRBV20-1
j_gene: TRBJ1-1
d_gene: TRBD1
abundance: many

CDR3nt: TGCAGTGCTCCAAAAATAGGGACAGACGGGGAAGATGGCTACACCTTC
CDR3aa: CSAPKIGTDGEDGYTF
v_gene: TRBV20-1
j_gene: TRBJ1-2
d_gene: TRBD1
abundance: many

CDR3nt: TGTGCCAGCAGTTTAAGGGGGTTCGATCAGCCCCAGCATTTT
CDR3aa: CASSLRGFDQPQHF
v_gene: TRBV12-3/TRBV12-4
j_gene: TRBJ1-5
d_gene: NA
abundance: many

CDR3nt: TGTGCCAGCAGTGAGCAGGGGGGCACCACTGAAGCTTTCTTT
CDR3aa: CASSEQGGTTEAFF
v_gene: TRBV6-1
j_gene: TRBJ1-1
d_gene: TRBD1
abundance: NA

CDR3nt: TGTGCCAGCCTTCCAATGATTAGACTAGCCCAAGAGACCCAGTACTTC
CDR3aa: CASLPMIRLAQETQYF
v_gene: TRBV6-1
j_gene: TRBJ2-5
d_gene: TRBD2
abundance: many

CDR3nt: TGTGCCAGCAGCTTAGTACGGGAGCGAAATTCACCCCTCCACTTT
CDR3aa: CASSLVRERNSPLHF
v_gene: TRBV7-9
j_gene: TRBJ1-6
d_gene: NA
abundance: many

CDR3nt: TGTGCCAGCAGCCAAGGCCCCCGGAGCAATAGCAATCAGCCCCAGCATTTT
CDR3aa: CASSQGPRSNSNQPQHF
v_gene: TRBV3-1
j_gene: TRBJ1-5
d_gene: NA
abundance: NA

CDR3nt: TGTGCCAGCAGCTTTAGACAGGGGGGCACGCAGTATTTT
CDR3aa: CASSFRQGGTQYF
v_gene: TRBV7-6
j_gene: TRBJ2-3
d_gene: TRBD1
abundance: few

CDR3nt: TGTGCCAGCAGCCTCAGACAGGGGTTGAACACTGAAGCTTTCTTT
CDR3aa: CASSLRQGLNTEAFF
v_gene: TRBV7-2
j_gene: TRBJ1-1
d_gene: TRBD1
abundance: many

CDR3nt: TGTGCCAGCAGTTTAGTAGCGGGGGGTTACAATGAGCAGTTCTTC
CDR3aa: CASSLVAGGYNEQFF
v_gene: TRBV12-3/TRBV12-4
j_gene: TRBJ2-1
d_gene: TRBD2
abundance: many

CDR3nt: TGTGCCAGCAGCCAAGGACAGCGGGGGGGAACCGAAGAGACCCAGTACTTC
CDR3aa: CASSQGQRGGTEETQYF
v_gene: TRBV4-2
j_gene: TRBJ2-5
d_gene: TRBD2
abundance: few

CDR3nt: TGTGCCAGCATTGGGGAGGTGGTCCTCCCGAAAAAACCCTACGAGCAGTACTTC
CDR3aa: CASIGEVVLPKKPYEQYF
v_gene: TRBV6-2/TRBV6-3
j_gene: TRBJ2-7
d_gene: NA
abundance: NA

CDR3nt: TGCGCCAGCAGCTTTTGGGTCGGGGAGCTGTTTTTT
CDR3aa: CASSFWVGELFF
v_gene: TRBV5-1
j_gene: TRBJ2-2
d_gene: NA
abundance: many

CDR3nt: TGCAGTGCAACCGGGACTAGCAATGAGCAGTTCTTC
CDR3aa: CSATGTSNEQFF
v_gene: TRBV20-1
j_gene: TRBJ2-1
d_gene: TRBD2
abundance: NA

CDR3nt: TGTGCCAGCAGTTTAGGTGCCTCCAATCAGCCCCAGCATTTT
CDR3aa: CASSLGASNQPQHF
v_gene: TRBV27
j_gene: TRBJ1-5
d_gene: NA
abundance: many

CDR3nt: TGTGCCAGCACCTTCGGGGCAGGGCGGTACAATGAGCAGTTCTTC
CDR3aa: CASTFGAGRYNEQFF
v_gene: TRBV7-9
j_gene: TRBJ2-1
d_gene: NA
abundance: many

CDR3nt: TGTGCCAGCACCCGGACAGGGGGCGAGGTTAACACCATATATTTT
CDR3aa: CASTRTGGEVNTIYF
v_gene: TRBV6-1
j_gene: TRBJ1-3
d_gene: TRBD1
abundance: few

CDR3nt: TGTGCCAGCAGCCCTCCCGGTTTCAGCGAGCAGTACTTC
CDR3aa: CASSPPGFSEQYF
v_gene: TRBV6-1
j_gene: TRBJ2-7
d_gene: NA
abundance: NA

CDR3nt: TGTGCCAGCACCGAACTAGCGGGAATGCAATACGAGCAGTACTTC
CDR3aa: CASTELAGMQYEQYF
v_gene: TRBV2
j_gene: TRBJ2-7
d_gene: TRBD2
abundance: many

CDR3nt: TGTGCCAGCAGCGCCGGACAGTTCGGCAATGAGCAGTTCTTC
CDR3aa: CASSAGQFGNEQFF
v_gene: TRBV7-2
j_gene: TRBJ2-1
d_gene: NA
abundance: many

CDR3nt: TGTGCCTGGAAACAGGGGGGCTACGAGCAGTACTTC
CDR3aa: CAWKQGGYEQYF
v_gene: TRBV30
j_gene: TRBJ2-7
d_gene: TRBD1
abundance: many

CDR3nt: TGTGCCAGCAGTACCATGTCCCCGGGACAGGGTTACAATGAGCAGTTCTTC
CDR3aa: CASSTMSPGQGYNEQFF
v_gene: TRBV28
j_gene: TRBJ2-1
d_gene: TRBD1
abundance: many

CDR3nt: TGTGCCAGCAGCCCCGGACCCGGACGGAAAGGCACCGGGGAGCTGTTTTTT
CDR3aa: CASSPGPGRKGTGELFF
v_gene: TRBV27
j_gene: TRBJ2-2
d_gene: NA
abundance: many

CDR3nt: TGTGCCAGCTCTGGAAACGAACAGGGGACAGACAATCAGCCCCAGCATTTT
CDR3aa: CASSGNEQGTDNQPQHF
v_gene: TRBV7-9
j_gene: TRBJ1-5
d_gene: TRBD1
abundance: once

CDR3nt: TGTGCCAGCAGTGAATATGGGGGGTATGGCTACACCTTC
CDR3aa: CASSEYGGYGYTF
v_gene: TRBV6-1
j_gene: TRBJ1-2
d_gene: NA
abundance: many

CDR3nt: TGTGCCAGCAGTCTCGGACAGGGGAGACAGCCCCAGCATTTT
CDR3aa: CASSLGQGRQPQHF
v_gene: TRBV28
j_gene: TRBJ1-5
d_gene: TRBD1
abundance: many

CDR3nt: TGCAGTGCTAGAGTTGACACTTGGACCGGGGAGCTGTTTTTT
CDR3aa: CSARVDTWTGELFF
v_gene: TRBV20-1
j_gene: TRBJ2-2
d_gene: NA
abundance: many

CDR3nt: TGTGCCAGCAGTCCTCTAGCGGGGGCCTTCTACGAGCAGTACTTC
CDR3aa: CASSPLAGAFYEQYF
v_gene: TRBV27
j_gene: TRBJ2-7
d_gene: TRBD2
abundance: many

CDR3nt: TGTGCCAGCAGCGCCCAGGGAGGGGGGGAGACCCAGTACTTC
CDR3aa: CASSAQGGGETQYF
v_gene: TRBV7-2
j_gene: TRBJ2-5
d_gene: NA
abundance: NA

CDR3nt: TGTGCCAGCCAGCGGGGACAGGGCTTCAATCAGCCCCAGCATTTT
CDR3aa: CASQRGQGFNQPQHF
v_gene: TRBV2
j_gene: TRBJ1-5
d_gene: TRBD1
abundance: few

CDR3nt: TGTGCCAGCAGCGTAACCGGAATCACTGAAGCTTTCTTT
CDR3aa: CASSVTGITEAFF
v_gene: TRBV9
j_gene: TRBJ1-1
d_gene: NA
abundance: many

CDR3nt: TGTGCCAGCAGTTTAGGGGGGAGAGGTTGGGGCTACACCTTC
CDR3aa: CASSLGGRGWGYTF
v_gene: TRBV12-3/TRBV12-4
j_gene: TRBJ1-2
d_gene: NA
abundance: few

CDR3nt: TGTGCCAGCAGCTTGCGTGGACGGGTAAATCAGCCCCAGCATTTT
CDR3aa: CASSLRGRVNQPQHF
v_gene: TRBV5-5
j_gene: TRBJ1-5
d_gene: NA
abundance: many

CDR3nt: TGTGCCAGCAGCCCACGCGGGGGTCGTGACACTGAAGCTTTCTTT
CDR3aa: CASSPRGGRDTEAFF
v_gene: TRBV7-2
j_gene: TRBJ1-1
d_gene: NA
abundance: many

CDR3nt: TGTGCCAGCAGCCAAGTGGAGACCCAGTACTTC
CDR3aa: CASSQVETQYF
v_gene: TRBV3-1
j_gene: TRBJ2-5
d_gene: NA
abundance: many

CDR3nt: TGCAGTGCTAGAACCGGGACTCTTACTCGATACGAGCAGTACTTC
CDR3aa: CSARTGTLTRYEQYF
v_gene: TRBV20-1
j_gene: TRBJ2-7
d_gene: NA
abundance: many

CDR3nt: TGTGCCAGCAGCTTCCTCCTCCAAGAGACCCAGTACTTC
CDR3aa: CASSFLLQETQYF
v_gene: TRBV11-2
j_gene: TRBJ2-5
d_gene: NA
abundance: many

CDR3nt: TGTGCCAGCTCACCACTTCCGGGGGTTAATGGCAATCAGCCCCAGCATTTT
CDR3aa: CASSPLPGVNGNQPQHF
v_gene: TRBV18
j_gene: TRBJ1-5
d_gene: NA
abundance: NA

CDR3nt: TGTGCCACCAGTGATCGGACAGGGCCAGGGCAGTACTTC
CDR3aa: CATSDRTGPGQYF
v_gene: TRBV24-1
j_gene: TRBJ2-7
d_gene: TRBD1
abundance: NA

CDR3nt: TGTGCCAGCAGCCAGTCCGGGACAGGGGCCACCTTC
CDR3aa: CASSQSGTGATF
v_gene: TRBV3-1
j_gene: TRBJ1-2
d_gene: TRBD1
abundance: NA

CDR3nt: TGCAGCGTTGAAGATCAGGGGGGAGGGCTAGCTTTCTTT
CDR3aa: CSVEDQGGGLAFF
v_gene: TRBV29-1
j_gene: TRBJ1-1
d_gene: TRBD1
abundance: many

CDR3nt: TGTGCCAGCAGCCCAGTCCCCAGGGGGCTTAATGGCTACACCTTC
CDR3aa: CASSPVPRGLNGYTF
v_gene: TRBV7-4
j_gene: TRBJ1-2
d_gene: TRBD1
abundance: many

CDR3nt: TGTGCCACCAGTGATTTTTCCGTGGAGAGGGGCACAGATACGCAGTATTTT
CDR3aa: CATSDFSVERGTDTQYF
v_gene: TRBV24-1
j_gene: TRBJ2-3
d_gene: NA
abundance: many

CDR3nt: TGTGCCATCAGTGCTGGGTTAGCGGGGGAGCAAGAGACCCAGTACTTC
CDR3aa: CAISAGLAGEQETQYF
v_gene: TRBV10-3
j_gene: TRBJ2-5
d_gene: TRBD2
abundance: many